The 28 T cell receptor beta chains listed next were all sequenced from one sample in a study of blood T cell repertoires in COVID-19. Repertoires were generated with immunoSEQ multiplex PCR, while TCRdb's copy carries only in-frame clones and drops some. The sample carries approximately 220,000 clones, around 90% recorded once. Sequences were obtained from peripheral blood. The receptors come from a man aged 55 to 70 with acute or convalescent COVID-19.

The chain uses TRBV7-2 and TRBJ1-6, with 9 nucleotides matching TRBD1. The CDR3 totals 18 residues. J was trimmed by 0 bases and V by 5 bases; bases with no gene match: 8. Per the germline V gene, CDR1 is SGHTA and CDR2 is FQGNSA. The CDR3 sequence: CASSPRDRVNSYNSPLHF. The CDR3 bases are TGTGCCAGCAGCCCCCGGGACAGGGTTAACTCCTATAATTCACCCCTCCACTTT.

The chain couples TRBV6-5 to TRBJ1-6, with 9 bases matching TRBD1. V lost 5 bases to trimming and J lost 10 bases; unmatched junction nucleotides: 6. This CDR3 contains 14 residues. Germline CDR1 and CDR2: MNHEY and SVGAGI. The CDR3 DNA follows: TGTGCCAGCAGTACTACAGGGGGCGACTCACCCCTCCACTTT. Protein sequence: CASSTTGGDSPLHF.

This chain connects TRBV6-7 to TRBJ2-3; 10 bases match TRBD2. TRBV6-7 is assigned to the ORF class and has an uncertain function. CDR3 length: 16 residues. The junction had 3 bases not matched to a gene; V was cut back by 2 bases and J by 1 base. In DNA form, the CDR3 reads TGTGCCAGCAGTTACGTAGCGGGGGGCCGCACAGATACGCAGTATTTT. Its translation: CASSYVAGGRTDTQYF.

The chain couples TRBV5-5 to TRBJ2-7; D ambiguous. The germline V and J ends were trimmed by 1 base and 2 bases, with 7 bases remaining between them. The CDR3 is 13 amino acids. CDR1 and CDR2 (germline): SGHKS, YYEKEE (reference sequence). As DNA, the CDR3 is TGTGCCAGCAGCTTGCCAGTCCCCTACGAGCAGTACTTC. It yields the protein CASSLPVPYEQYF.

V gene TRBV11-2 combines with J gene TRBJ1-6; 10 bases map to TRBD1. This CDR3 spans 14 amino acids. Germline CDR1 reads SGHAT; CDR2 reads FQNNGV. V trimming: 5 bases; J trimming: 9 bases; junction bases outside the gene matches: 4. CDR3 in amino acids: CASSRQGALSPLHF. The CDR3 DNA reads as TGTGCCAGCAGCCGACAGGGGGCGCTTTCACCCCTCCACTTT.

CDR3 protein: CASSVFRTGANSPLHF. CDR3 nucleotides: TGTGCCAGTAGTGTCTTTCGGACAGGGGCCAATTCACCCCTCCACTTT. J is TRBJ1-6 and V is TRBV19; TRBD1 agrees at 9 bases. The CDR3 covers 16 residues. In germline, CDR1 is LNHDA, CDR2 SQIVND (reference sequence). V shed 5 bases and J 7 bases; nucleotides not matched to a gene: 9.

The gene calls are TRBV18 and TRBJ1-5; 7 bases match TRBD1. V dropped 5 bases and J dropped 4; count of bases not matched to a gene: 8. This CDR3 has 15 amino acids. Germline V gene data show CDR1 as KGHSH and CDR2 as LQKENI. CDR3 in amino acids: CASSFETGPNQPQHF. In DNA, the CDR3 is TGTGCCAGCTCATTCGAGACAGGGCCTAATCAGCCCCAGCATTTT.

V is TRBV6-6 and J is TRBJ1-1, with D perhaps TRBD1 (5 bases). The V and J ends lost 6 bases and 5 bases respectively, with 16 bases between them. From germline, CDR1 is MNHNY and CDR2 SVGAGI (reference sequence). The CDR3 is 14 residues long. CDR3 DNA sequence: TGTGCCAGCAGGGGTGAAAGGGAGGGGACTGAAGCTTTCTTT. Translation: CASRGEREGTEAFF.

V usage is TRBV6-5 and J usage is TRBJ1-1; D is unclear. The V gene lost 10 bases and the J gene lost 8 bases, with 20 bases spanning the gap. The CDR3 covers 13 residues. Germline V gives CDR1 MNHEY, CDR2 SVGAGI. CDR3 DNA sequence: TGTGCCATCCGACCCGCGAGGGCAGGAGAAGCTTTCTTT. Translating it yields CAIRPARAGEAFF.

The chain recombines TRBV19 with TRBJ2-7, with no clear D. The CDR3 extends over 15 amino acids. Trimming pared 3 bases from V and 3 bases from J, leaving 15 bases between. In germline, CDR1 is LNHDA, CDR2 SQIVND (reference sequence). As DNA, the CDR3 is TGTGCCAGTAGTATGATTTTTGGGCAGAGCTACGAGCAGTACTTC. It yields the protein CASSMIFGQSYEQYF.

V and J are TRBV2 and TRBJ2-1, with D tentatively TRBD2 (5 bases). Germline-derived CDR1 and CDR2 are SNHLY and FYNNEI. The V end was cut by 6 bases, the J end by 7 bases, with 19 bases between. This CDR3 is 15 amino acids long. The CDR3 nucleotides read TGTGCCAGCAGGACGAATGGACGGGGAGATAATGAGCAGTTCTTC. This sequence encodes CASRTNGRGDNEQFF.

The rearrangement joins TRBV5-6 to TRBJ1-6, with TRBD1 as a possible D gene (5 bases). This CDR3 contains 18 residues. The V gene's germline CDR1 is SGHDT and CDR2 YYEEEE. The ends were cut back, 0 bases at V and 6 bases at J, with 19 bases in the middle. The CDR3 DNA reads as TGTGCCAGCAGCTTGGAGGGGATAGCTAGGCCTGGTAATTCACCCCTCCACTTT. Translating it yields CASSLEGIARPGNSPLHF.

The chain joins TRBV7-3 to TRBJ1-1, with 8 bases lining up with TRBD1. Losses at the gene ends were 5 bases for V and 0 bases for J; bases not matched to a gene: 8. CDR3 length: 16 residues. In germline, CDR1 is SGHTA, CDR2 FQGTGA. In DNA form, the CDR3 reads TGTGCCAGCAGCCCCGGACAGGGACGGATGAACACTGAAGCTTTCTTT. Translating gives CASSPGQGRMNTEAFF.

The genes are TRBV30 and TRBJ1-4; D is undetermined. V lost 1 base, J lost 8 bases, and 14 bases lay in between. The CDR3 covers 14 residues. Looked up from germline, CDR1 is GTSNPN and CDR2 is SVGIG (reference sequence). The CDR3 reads CAWSGERRGEKLFF. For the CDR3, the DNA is TGTGCCTGGAGTGGTGAGCGGAGAGGAGAAAAACTGTTTTTT.

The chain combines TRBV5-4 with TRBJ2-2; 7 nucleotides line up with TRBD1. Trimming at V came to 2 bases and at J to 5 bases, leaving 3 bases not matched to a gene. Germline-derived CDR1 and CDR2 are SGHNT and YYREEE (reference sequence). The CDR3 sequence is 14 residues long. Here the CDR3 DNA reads TGTGCCAGCAGCTTCGACAGGGCAACCGGGGAGCTGTTTTTT. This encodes CASSFDRATGELFF.

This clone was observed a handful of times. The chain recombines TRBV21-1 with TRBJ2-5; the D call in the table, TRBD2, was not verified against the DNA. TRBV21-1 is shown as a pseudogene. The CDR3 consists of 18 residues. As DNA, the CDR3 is TGTGCCAGCAGCAAAGAGCTACTAGCGGGGGCCCACGAAGAGACCCAGTACTTC. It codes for CASSKELLAGAHEETQYF.

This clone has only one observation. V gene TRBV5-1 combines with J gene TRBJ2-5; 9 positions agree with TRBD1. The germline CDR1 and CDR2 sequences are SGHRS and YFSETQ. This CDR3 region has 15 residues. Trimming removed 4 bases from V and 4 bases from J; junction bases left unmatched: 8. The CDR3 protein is CASSPPTGGSETQYF. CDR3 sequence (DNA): TGCGCCAGCAGCCCGCCGACAGGGGGGTCAGAGACCCAGTACTTC. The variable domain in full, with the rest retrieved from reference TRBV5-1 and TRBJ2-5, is KAGVTQTPRYLIKTRGQQVTLSCSPISGHRSVSWYQQTPGQGLQFLFEYFSETQRNKGNFPGRFSGRQFSNSRSEMNVSTLELGDSALYLCASSPPTGGSETQYFGPGTRLLVL.

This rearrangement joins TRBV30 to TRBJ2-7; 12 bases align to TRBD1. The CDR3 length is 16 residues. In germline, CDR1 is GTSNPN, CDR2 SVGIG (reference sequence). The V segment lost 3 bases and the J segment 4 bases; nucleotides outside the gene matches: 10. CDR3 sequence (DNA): TGTGCCTGGAGCGACCCCCAGGGACAGGGGGCTTACGAGCAGTACTTC. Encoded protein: CAWSDPQGQGAYEQYF. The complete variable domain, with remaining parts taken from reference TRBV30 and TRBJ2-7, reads SQTIHQWPATLVQPVGSPLSLECTVEGTSNPNLYWYRQAAGRGLQLLFYSVGIGQISSEVPQNLSASRPQDRQFILSSKKLLLSDSGFYLCAWSDPQGQGAYEQYFGPGTRLTVT.

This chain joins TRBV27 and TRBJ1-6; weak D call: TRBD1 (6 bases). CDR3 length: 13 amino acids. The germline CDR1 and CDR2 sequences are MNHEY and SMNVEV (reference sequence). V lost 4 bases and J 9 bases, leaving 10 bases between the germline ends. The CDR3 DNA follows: TGTGCCAGCAGTTACAGGGCCGCTTCACCCCTCCACTTT. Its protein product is CASSYRAASPLHF.

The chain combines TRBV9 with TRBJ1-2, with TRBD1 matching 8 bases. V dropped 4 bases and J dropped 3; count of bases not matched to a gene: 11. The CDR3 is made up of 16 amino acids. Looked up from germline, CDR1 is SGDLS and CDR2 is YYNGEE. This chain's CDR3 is CASSLHEDRVDYGYTF. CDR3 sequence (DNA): TGTGCCAGCAGCTTACACGAGGACAGGGTGGACTATGGCTACACCTTC.

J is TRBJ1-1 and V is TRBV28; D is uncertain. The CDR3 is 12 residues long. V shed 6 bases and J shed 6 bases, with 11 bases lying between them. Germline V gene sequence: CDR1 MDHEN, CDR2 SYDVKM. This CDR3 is CASSSSLPEAFF. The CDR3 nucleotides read TGTGCCAGCAGCTCCAGTCTCCCTGAAGCTTTCTTT. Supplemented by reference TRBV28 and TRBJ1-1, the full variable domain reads DVKVTQSSRYLVKRTGEKVFLECVQDMDHENMFWYRQDPGLGLRLIYFSYDVKMKEKGDIPEGYSVSREKKERFSLILESASTNQTSMYLCASSSSLPEAFFGQGTRLTVV.

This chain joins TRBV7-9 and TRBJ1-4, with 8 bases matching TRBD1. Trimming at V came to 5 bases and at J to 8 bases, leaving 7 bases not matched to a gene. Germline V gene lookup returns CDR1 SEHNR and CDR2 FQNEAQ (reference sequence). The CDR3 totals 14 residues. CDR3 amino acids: CASSIGQGGEKLFF. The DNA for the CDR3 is TGTGCCAGCAGCATAGGACAGGGCGGCGAAAAACTGTTTTTT.

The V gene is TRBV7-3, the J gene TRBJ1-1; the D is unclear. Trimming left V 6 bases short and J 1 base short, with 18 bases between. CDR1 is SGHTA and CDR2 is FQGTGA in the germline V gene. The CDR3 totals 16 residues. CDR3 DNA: TGTGCCAGCAGGCCCCACAGAGTTGGAGGGAACACTGAAGCTTTCTTT. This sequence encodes CASRPHRVGGNTEAFF.

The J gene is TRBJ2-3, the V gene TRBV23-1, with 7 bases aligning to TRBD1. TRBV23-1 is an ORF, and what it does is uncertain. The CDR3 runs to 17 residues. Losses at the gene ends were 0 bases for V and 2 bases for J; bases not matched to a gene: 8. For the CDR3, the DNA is TGCGCCAGCAGTCAATCAAAAAGGGGGACAGACACAGATACGCAGTATTTT. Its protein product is CASSQSKRGTDTDTQYF.

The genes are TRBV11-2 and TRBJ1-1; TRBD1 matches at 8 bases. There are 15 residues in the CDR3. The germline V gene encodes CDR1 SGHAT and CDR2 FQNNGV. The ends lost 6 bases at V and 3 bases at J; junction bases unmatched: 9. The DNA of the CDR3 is TGTGCCAGCAGGTCTCCAGGGGGCGCAGACACTGAAGCTTTCTTT. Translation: CASRSPGGADTEAFF.

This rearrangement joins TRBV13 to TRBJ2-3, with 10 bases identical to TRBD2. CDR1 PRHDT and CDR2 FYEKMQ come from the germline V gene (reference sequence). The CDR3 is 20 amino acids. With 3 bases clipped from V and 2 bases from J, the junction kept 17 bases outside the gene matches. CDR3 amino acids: CASSFTNVIAGGDATDTQYF. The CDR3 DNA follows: TGTGCCAGCAGCTTCACCAACGTGATAGCGGGGGGCGACGCCACAGATACGCAGTATTTT. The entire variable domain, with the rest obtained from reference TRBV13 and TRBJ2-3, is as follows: AAGVIQSPRHLIKEKRETATLKCYPIPRHDTVYWYQQGPGQDPQFLISFYEKMQSDKGSIPDRFSAQQFSDYHSELNMSSLELGDSALYFCASSFTNVIAGGDATDTQYFGPGTRLTVL.

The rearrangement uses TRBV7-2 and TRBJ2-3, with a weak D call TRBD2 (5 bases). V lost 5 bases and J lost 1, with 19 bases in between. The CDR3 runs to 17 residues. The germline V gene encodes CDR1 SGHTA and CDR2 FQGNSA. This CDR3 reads CASSRRHGTRGTDTQYF. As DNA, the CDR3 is TGTGCCAGCAGCCGGCGACATGGTACGAGGGGCACAGATACGCAGTATTTT.

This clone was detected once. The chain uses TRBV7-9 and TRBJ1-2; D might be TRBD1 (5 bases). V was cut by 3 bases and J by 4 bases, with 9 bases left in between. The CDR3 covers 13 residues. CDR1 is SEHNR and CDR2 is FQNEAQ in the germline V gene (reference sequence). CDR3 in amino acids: CASSFGGGYGYTF. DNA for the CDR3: TGTGCCAGCAGCTTTGGGGGAGGCTATGGCTACACCTTC.